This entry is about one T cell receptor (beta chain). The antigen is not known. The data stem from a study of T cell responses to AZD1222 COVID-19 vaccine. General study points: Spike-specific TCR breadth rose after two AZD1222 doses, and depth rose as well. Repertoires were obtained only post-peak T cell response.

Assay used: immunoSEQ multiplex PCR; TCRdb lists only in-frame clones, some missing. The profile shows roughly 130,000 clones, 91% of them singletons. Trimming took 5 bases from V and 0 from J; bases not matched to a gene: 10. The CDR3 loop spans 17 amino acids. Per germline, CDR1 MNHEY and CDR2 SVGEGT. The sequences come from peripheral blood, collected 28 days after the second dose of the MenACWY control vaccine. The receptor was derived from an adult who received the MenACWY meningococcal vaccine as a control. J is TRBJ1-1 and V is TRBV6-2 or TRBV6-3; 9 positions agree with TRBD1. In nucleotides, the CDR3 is TGTGCCAGCAGTCATGACAGGGGGACGGTCGTGAACACTGAAGCTTTCTTT. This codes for CASSHDRGTVVNTEAFF.